This T cell receptor beta chain was observed in a study of blood T cell repertoires in COVID-19. Study-wide background: Acute and convalescent COVID-19 specimens originated in the United States, Italy and Spain. PBMCs, B-cell-depleted T cells, or T cells provided the cDNA or gDNA that made up the material.

Profiling relied on immunoSEQ multiplex PCR, and the TCRdb table lists in-frame clones only, not all of them. The table records 85,000 to 95,000 clones, approximately 91% of them present only once. Germline V gene data show CDR1 as SGHVS and CDR2 as FQNEAQ. The CDR3 runs 15 residues. V shed 3 bases and J shed 3 bases, with 12 bases lying between them. Enrollment of patients from Seattle took place during active infection, with longitudinal follow-up. This clone was found once. The TCR was taken from a man aged 55 to 70 with COVID-19, enrolled during active disease. The chain combines TRBV7-8 with TRBJ1-5, with D possibly TRBD1 on 5 matching bases. Sequenced material: peripheral blood. CDR3: CASSLGLGDNQPQHF. The CDR3 DNA reads as TGTGCCAGCAGCTTGGGACTAGGGGACAATCAGCCCCAGCATTTT. The whole variable domain, remainder taken from reference TRBV7-8 and TRBJ1-5, is GAGVSQSPRYKVAKRGQDVALRCDPISGHVSLFWYQQALGQGPEFLTYFQNEAQLDKSGLPSDRFFAERPEGSVSTLKIQRTQQEDSAVYLCASSLGLGDNQPQHFGDGTRLSIL.